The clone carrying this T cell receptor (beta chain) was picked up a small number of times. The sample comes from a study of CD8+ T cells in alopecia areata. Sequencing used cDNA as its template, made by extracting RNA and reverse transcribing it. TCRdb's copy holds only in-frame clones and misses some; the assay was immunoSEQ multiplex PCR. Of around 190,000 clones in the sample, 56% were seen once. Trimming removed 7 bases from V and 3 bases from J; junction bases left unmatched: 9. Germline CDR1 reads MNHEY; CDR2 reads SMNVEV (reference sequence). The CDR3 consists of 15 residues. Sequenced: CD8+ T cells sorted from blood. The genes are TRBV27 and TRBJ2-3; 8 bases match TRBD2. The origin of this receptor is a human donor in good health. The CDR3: CASKGGSGETDTQYF. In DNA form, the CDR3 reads TGTGCCAGCAAGGGGGGTAGCGGGGAAACAGATACGCAGTATTTT.